This T cell receptor beta chain was found in a study of vaccination and CD4 T cells after COVID-19. Study summary: A CEFX pool, an HIV-1 Nef pool, or else no peptide went into the control cultures.

Study results and limitations: The researchers studied relatively few convalescent patients and omitted early post-infection timepoints. Post-vaccination, and not before, a median about 90% of reactive clones appeared in convalescent patients.

The Oncomine TCR Beta short-read assay generated sequence data from the DNA of cultured CD4+ T cells. In TCRdb, the PCR reads were re-called with MiXCR into one record per CDR3 protein. The sample consists of around 10,000 distinct CDR3 sequences, 60% to 70% of them appearing once. Noted treatment: approximately 10-day PBMC culture with coronavirus spike peptide pools or control peptides (ViraFEST assay). This clonotype was observed a few times. Its antigen is undetermined. The germline V gene encodes CDR1 LNHDA and CDR2 SQIVND (reference sequence). The CDR3 sequence is 11 residues long. V lost 3 bases, J lost 5 bases, and 3 bases lay in between.

The sequence came from a human donor who had recovered from COVID-19. The source material was CD4+ T cells from blood, cultured in vitro. The chain recombines TRBV19 with TRBJ2-3; D remains unclear. The CDR3 here is CASSIRDTQYF. The CDR3 DNA follows: TGTGCCAGTAGTATTAGAGATACGCAGTATTTT.